Listed below are T cell receptor beta chains from one sample, sequenced in a study of blood T cell repertoires in COVID-19. The method was immunoSEQ multiplex PCR; TCRdb's version includes in-frame clones alone and lacks a portion of them. Among about 220,000 clones listed, more than 80% were seen once. The sequencing input was PBMCs or T cells enriched from blood (not recorded which). The receptors derive from a woman younger than 35 in a cohort exposed to, infected with or recovered from COVID-19 (not recorded which). Each CDR3 is given with its conserved first and last residue. The D gene is left open where the match is weak. Clone size is not always given. Where it is, it says once, few, many or a class for expanded clones.

cdr3_nt cdr3_aa j_call d_call clone_size cdr3_length v_call
TGTGCCAGCAGCCAAGACAGAATCGTGAACACTGAAGCTTTCTTT CASSQDRIVNTEAFF TRBJ1-1 . . 15 TRBV4-2
TGTGCCAGCAGGCCAGCGGGTCATAATCAGCCCCAGCATTTT CASRPAGHNQPQHF TRBJ1-5 . . 14 TRBV28
TGTGCCAGTAGTCCTGACAGGGATTCACCCCTCCACTTT CASSPDRDSPLHF TRBJ1-6 TRBD1 . 13 TRBV19
TGTGCCTGGAGTCGGACAGCCTACATCGCTTTCTTT CAWSRTAYIAFF TRBJ1-1 . . 12 TRBV30
TGTGCCAGCTCACCGACATTGCAGGGATGGGCCGGCCAAGAGACCCAGTACTTC CASSPTLQGWAGQETQYF TRBJ2-5 . . 18 TRBV18
TGTGCCAGCTCTGCGGAGGGTGGGGCTTTCTTT CASSAEGGAFF TRBJ1-1 . . 11 TRBV3-1/TRBV3-2
TGTGCCTGGACAACCGGGACTAATGAAAAACTGTTTTTT CAWTTGTNEKLFF TRBJ1-4 . . 13 TRBV30
TGTGCCAGCAGCGTAGCTAGTGGAAATTCACCCCTCCACTTT CASSVASGNSPLHF TRBJ1-6 . . 14 TRBV9
TGTGCCAGCAGTGAGGAACAGGGAGTCACTGAAGCTTTCTTT CASSEEQGVTEAFF TRBJ1-1 . . 14 TRBV6-4
TGTGCCAGCAGCCCCGGCCGGGGTAATTCACCCCTCCACTTT CASSPGRGNSPLHF TRBJ1-6 . . 14 TRBV3-1/TRBV3-2
TGTGCCAGTAGTATCGTCTCTTCGGGGAACACTGAAGCTTTCTTT CASSIVSSGNTEAFF TRBJ1-1 . . 15 TRBV19
TGTGCCAGCAGCTTGCGGGATGTGAACACTGAAGCTTTCTTT CASSLRDVNTEAFF TRBJ1-1 . . 14 TRBV5-4
TGTGCCAGCAGCCCCAGGTCAGGGGGGAGTGAAAAACTGTTTTTT CASSPRSGGSEKLFF TRBJ1-4 TRBD1 . 15 TRBV7-2
TGTGCCAGCAGTTTACCCGGACTTGTCTCCTACAATGAGCAGTTCTTC CASSLPGLVSYNEQFF TRBJ2-1 . once 16 TRBV27
TGCAGTGCTAGCCGGACCGGGGAGCTGTTTTTT CSASRTGELFF TRBJ2-2 . . 11 TRBV20-1
TGCGCCAGCAGCTTGGCTAGCGGGGGGATAGCCAAAAACATTCAGTACTTC CASSLASGGIAKNIQYF TRBJ2-4 TRBD2 once 17 TRBV5-1
TGTGCCAGCAGTTGGGACAGTCGGAACACTGAAGCTTTCTTT CASSWDSRNTEAFF TRBJ1-1 TRBD1 . 14 TRBV6-5
TGTGCCAGCAGAATGAGGGGGTCTTCACCCCTCCACTTT CASRMRGSSPLHF TRBJ1-6 . . 13 TRBV6-5
TGCGCCAGCAGCCAAGATCCGGGGTGGGACACTGAAGCTTTCTTT CASSQDPGWDTEAFF TRBJ1-1 . . 15 TRBV4-1
TGTGCCAGCAGCCGTGGACAGAATTCCTACAATGAGCAGTTCTTC CASSRGQNSYNEQFF TRBJ2-1 . . 15 TRBV6-6
TGTGCCAGCAGTTATTTCGGCCGGGGAGATAATTCACCCCTCCACTTT CASSYFGRGDNSPLHF TRBJ1-6 . . 16 TRBV6-5
TGTGCCAGCAGCTACTTAAGCGAGCAGTTCTTC CASSYLSEQFF TRBJ2-1 . . 11 TRBV6-5
TGTGCCAGCAGTGTAGGAGGATCTTATAGCAATCAGCCCCAGCATTTT CASSVGGSYSNQPQHF TRBJ1-5 . few 16 TRBV2
TGTGCCAGCAGTTTATCGGGAGGGGGGCACTACGAGCAGTACTTC CASSLSGGGHYEQYF TRBJ2-7 . . 15 TRBV27
TGCGCCAGCAGCTTGGAGTGGGCGGGACAAGAGACCCAGTACTTC CASSLEWAGQETQYF TRBJ2-5 . . 15 TRBV5-1
TGTGCCAGCAGCTTGCAGGGGTCTGGAAACACCATATATTTT CASSLQGSGNTIYF TRBJ1-3 . . 14 TRBV11-3
TGTGCCAGCAGTTACTATCCAAGGACAGGGAATGAAAAACTGTTTTTT CASSYYPRTGNEKLFF TRBJ1-4 TRBD1 . 16 TRBV6-5
TGTGCCAGCAGCTTCCGGCTAGCGGGAGGTCCGCCGGCATACAATGAGCAGTTCTTC CASSFRLAGGPPAYNEQFF TRBJ2-1 TRBD2 . 19 TRBV7-9
TGTGCCAGCAGCTTCGCGGACGGGGTCGCAGATACGCAGTATTTT CASSFADGVADTQYF TRBJ2-3 . . 15 TRBV11-3
TGCAGCGTTGGCACTAGCGGCCAAGAGACCCAGTACTTC CSVGTSGQETQYF TRBJ2-5 TRBD2 . 13 TRBV29-1
TGTGCCAGCAGTGTGACTAGCGGGAGGGTTAGCACCGGGGAGCTGTTTTTT CASSVTSGRVSTGELFF TRBJ2-2 TRBD2 . 17 TRBV6-1
TGTGCCAGCAGCCAAGATACTCACAATGAGCAGTTCTTC CASSQDTHNEQFF TRBJ2-1 . . 13 TRBV3-1/TRBV3-2
TGTGCCAGCAGCCCCCTCGGGTCAAATTACAATGAGCAGTTCTTC CASSPLGSNYNEQFF TRBJ2-1 . . 15 TRBV9
TGTGCCAGCAGCTTCGACCATAAGGGGACTGAAGCTTTCTTT CASSFDHKGTEAFF TRBJ1-1 . . 14 TRBV5-6
TGTGCCAGTAGTATAGGGCGGCGGGACACAGATACGCAGTATTTT CASSIGRRDTDTQYF TRBJ2-3 . . 15 TRBV19
TGTGCCAGCAGTTACTCCCCGGGGGGACTCGGTTCACCCCTCCACTTT CASSYSPGGLGSPLHF TRBJ1-6 . . 16 TRBV6-5
TGTGCCAGCAGCTTAACCAGCTCCTATAATTCACCCCTCCACTTT CASSLTSSYNSPLHF TRBJ1-6 . . 15 TRBV7-2
TGCGCCAGCAGCTTGGGAAGGGGGAACTATGGCTACACCTTC CASSLGRGNYGYTF TRBJ1-2 . once 14 TRBV5-1
TGTGCCAGCAGTGCCCGACTAGCCTTGAACACCGGGGAGCTGTTTTTT CASSARLALNTGELFF TRBJ2-2 TRBD2 . 16 TRBV25-1
TGTGCCAGCAGTGACCGAACGGGAAGCAATCAGCCCCAGCATTTT CASSDRTGSNQPQHF TRBJ1-5 . . 15 TRBV27
TGTGCCAGCATAGGGACAAAGAACACTGAAGCTTTCTTT CASIGTKNTEAFF TRBJ1-1 . . 13 TRBV2
TGTGCCAGCTCGCGAGGAGACAGACGGGAGACCCAGTACTTC CASSRGDRRETQYF TRBJ2-5 . . 14 TRBV18
TGTGCCAGCAGCCGGGGACAGGCCGGCGAAAAACTGTTTTTT CASSRGQAGEKLFF TRBJ1-4 . few 14 TRBV21-1
TGTGCCAGCTCAGCTTATGGACAGGTCTATGGCTACACCTTC CASSAYGQVYGYTF TRBJ1-2 TRBD1 . 14 TRBV5-6
TGTGCCAGTAGGGCAGGGGGCTTTACTGAAGCTTTCTTT CASRAGGFTEAFF TRBJ1-1 TRBD1 . 13 TRBV19
TGTGCCAGTACCGATGGGGGACTAGCAGCCACAGATACGCAGTATTTT CASTDGGLAATDTQYF TRBJ2-3 TRBD2 few 16 TRBV19
TGTGCCAGCAGCCAAGAGGAAAAGCGGATGGACTTC CASSQEEKRMDF TRBJ2-7 . . 12 TRBV3-1/TRBV3-2
TGTGCCAGCGGACATTTTGGCTACACCTTC CASGHFGYTF TRBJ1-2 . . 10 TRBV19
TGTGCCAGCAGCGCCACAGGGGCGCCTGATCAGCCCCAGCATTTT CASSATGAPDQPQHF TRBJ1-5 TRBD1 once 15 TRBV9
TGTGCCAGCAGCTTAGTACTAGCGGGAGGGCACGGGGAGCTGTTTTTT CASSLVLAGGHGELFF TRBJ2-2 TRBD2 few 16 TRBV11-2
TGTGCCAGCAGCTTTGGCGGGGCCAACGTCCTGACTTTC CASSFGGANVLTF TRBJ2-6 . . 13 TRBV5-6
TGTGCCAGCAGCGCTATTCAGGGTGCGGTGAAAGCTTTCTTT CASSAIQGAVKAFF TRBJ1-1 . . 14 TRBV9
TGTGCCAGCAGCCAAGATCAGGATTTTACCTACGAGCAGTACTTC CASSQDQDFTYEQYF TRBJ2-7 . few 15 TRBV4-2
TGTGCCAGCAGCGCCGAGGCGGGGCAGAGAAGCGATGAGCAGTTCTTC CASSAEAGQRSDEQFF TRBJ2-1 . . 16 TRBV9
TGTGCCAGCAGCCAAGTACATGGAGTTAACTATGGCTACACCTTC CASSQVHGVNYGYTF TRBJ1-2 . . 15 TRBV14
TGTGCCAGTAGTAGACAGGGCGGCCAGCCCCAGCATTTT CASSRQGGQPQHF TRBJ1-5 TRBD1 . 13 TRBV19
TGTGCCAGTCGAACGGACAGGTCCTTGGCCGGGGAGCTGTTTTTT CASRTDRSLAGELFF TRBJ2-2 TRBD1 . 15 TRBV11-3
TGTGCCAGCAGTTACTCGGGGGACAGCCATCCCGGGGAGCTGTTTTTT CASSYSGDSHPGELFF TRBJ2-2 TRBD1 . 16 TRBV6-5
TGTGCCAGCAGCATCCCCAGGGTAGGGCAGCCCCAGCATTTT CASSIPRVGQPQHF TRBJ1-5 . . 14 TRBV5-5